The clone carrying this T cell receptor beta chain was counted a single time. Looked up from germline, CDR1 is SQVTM and CDR2 is ANQGSEA. V trimming: 2 bases; J trimming: 5 bases; junction bases outside the gene matches: 7. CDR3 length: 14 amino acids. These data are taken from a study of blood T cell repertoires in COVID-19. Using immunoSEQ multiplex PCR, the repertoire was profiled, and TCRdb retains in-frame clones only, with some absent. There are roughly 120,000 clones in the sample; about 85% occur only once, and roughly 3.9% lies in the top ten. The TCR was taken from a man in his sixties with acute or convalescent COVID-19. Sample: peripheral blood. This sequence joins TRBV29-1 and TRBJ2-3; TRBD2 aligns across 7 bases. The CDR3 DNA reads as TGCAGCGTTGAACGGGGGGAAAGTGGAGATACGCAGTATTTT. Translated: CSVERGESGDTQYF.